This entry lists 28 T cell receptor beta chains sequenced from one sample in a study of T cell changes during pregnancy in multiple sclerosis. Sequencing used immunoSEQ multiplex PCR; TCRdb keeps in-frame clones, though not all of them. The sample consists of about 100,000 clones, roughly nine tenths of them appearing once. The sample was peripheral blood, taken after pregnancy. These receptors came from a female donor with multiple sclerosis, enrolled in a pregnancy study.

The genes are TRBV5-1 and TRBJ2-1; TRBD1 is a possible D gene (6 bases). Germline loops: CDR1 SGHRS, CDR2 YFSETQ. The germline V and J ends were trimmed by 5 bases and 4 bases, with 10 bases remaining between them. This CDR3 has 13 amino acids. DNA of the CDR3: TGCGCCAGCAGGGACGGACAGTACAATGAGCAGTTCTTC. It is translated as CASRDGQYNEQFF.

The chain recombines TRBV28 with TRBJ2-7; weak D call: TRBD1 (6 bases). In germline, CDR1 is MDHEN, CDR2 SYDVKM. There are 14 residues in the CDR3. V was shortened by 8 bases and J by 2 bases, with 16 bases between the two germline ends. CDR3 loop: CASLTGPGTYEQYF. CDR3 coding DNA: TGTGCCAGCCTAACAGGGCCGGGAACCTACGAGCAGTACTTC.

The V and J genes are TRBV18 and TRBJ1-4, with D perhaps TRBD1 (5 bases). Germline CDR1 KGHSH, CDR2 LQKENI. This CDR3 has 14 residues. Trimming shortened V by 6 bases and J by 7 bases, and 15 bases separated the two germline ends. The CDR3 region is CASSFRGDGEKLFF. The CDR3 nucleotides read TGTGCCAGCTCGTTCCGGGGGGACGGTGAAAAACTGTTTTTT.

Written as DNA, the CDR3 is TGTGCCAGCAGTTACATGGGACTACCCAACAATGAGCAGTTCTTC. Translated: CASSYMGLPNNEQFF. The chain has TRBV6-5 and TRBJ2-1; 7 bases line up with TRBD2. V lost 2 bases to trimming and J lost 5 bases; unmatched junction nucleotides: 6. This CDR3 is 15 amino acids long. The germline V gene encodes CDR1 MNHEY and CDR2 SVGAGI.

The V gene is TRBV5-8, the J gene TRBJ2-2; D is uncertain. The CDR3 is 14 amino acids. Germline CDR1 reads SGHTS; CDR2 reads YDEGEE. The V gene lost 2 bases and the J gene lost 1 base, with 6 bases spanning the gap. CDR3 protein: CASSLDLNTGELFF. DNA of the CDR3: TGTGCCAGCAGCTTAGACTTGAACACCGGGGAGCTGTTTTTT. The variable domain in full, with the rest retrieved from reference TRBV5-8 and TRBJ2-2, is EAGVTQSPTHLIKTRGQQATLRCSPISGHTSVYWYQQALGLGLQFLLWYDEGEERNRGNFPPRFSGRQFPNYSSELNVNALELEDSALYLCASSLDLNTGELFFGEGSRLTVL.

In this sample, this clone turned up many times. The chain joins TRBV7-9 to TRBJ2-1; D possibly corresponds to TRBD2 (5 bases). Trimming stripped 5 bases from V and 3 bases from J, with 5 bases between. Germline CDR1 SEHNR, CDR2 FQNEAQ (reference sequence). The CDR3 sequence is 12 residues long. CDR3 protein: CASSRGYNEQFF. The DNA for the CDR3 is TGTGCCAGCAGCCGGGGCTACAATGAGCAGTTCTTC.

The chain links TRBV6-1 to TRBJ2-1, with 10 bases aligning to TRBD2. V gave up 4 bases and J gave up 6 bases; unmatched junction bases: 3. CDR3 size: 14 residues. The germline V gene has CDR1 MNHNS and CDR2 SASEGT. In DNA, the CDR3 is TGTGCCAGCAGTGGGCTAGCGGGGGTCAATGAGCAGTTCTTC. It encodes CASSGLAGVNEQFF.

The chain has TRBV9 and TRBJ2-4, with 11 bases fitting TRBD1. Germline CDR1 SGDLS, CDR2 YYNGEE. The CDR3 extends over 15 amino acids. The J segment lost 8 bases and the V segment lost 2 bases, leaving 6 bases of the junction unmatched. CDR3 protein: CASSVTGTGGDIQYF. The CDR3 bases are TGTGCCAGCAGCGTCACCGGGACAGGGGGAGACATTCAGTACTTC.

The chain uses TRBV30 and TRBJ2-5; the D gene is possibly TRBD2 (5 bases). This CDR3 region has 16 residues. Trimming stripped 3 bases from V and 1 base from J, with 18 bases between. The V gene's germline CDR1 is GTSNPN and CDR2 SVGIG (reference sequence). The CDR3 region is CAWSLTSTGVQETQYF. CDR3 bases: TGTGCCTGGAGCCTTACTTCCACCGGGGTCCAAGAGACCCAGTACTTC.

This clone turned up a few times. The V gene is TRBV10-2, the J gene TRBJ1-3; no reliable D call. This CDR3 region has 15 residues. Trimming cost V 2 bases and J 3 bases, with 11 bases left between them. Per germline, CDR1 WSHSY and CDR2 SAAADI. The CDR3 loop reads CASSEGSLVGNTIYF. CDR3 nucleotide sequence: TGCGCCAGCAGTGAGGGGAGTCTCGTTGGAAACACCATATATTTT.

The CDR3 nucleotides are TGTGCCAGCAGCGTAACCGGGTCAACGGGGGAAAAACTGTTTTTT. As protein: CASSVTGSTGEKLFF. The genes are TRBV9 and TRBJ1-4; D is undetermined. The length of the CDR3 is 15 residues. Trimming took off 1 base at V and 8 bases at J, with 15 bases between the two ends. Germline CDR1 SGDLS, CDR2 YYNGEE.

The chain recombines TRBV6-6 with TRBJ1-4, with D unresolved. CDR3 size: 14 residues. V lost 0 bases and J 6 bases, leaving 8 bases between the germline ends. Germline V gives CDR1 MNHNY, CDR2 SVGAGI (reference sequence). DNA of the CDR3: TGTGCCAGCAGTTACTCGATGCGGGATGAAAAACTGTTTTTT. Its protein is CASSYSMRDEKLFF.

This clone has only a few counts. CDR3 region: CSVTGSRDGYTF. The DNA of the CDR3 is TGCAGCGTTACAGGGTCCAGGGATGGCTACACCTTC. This rearrangement joins TRBV29-1 to TRBJ1-2, with D perhaps TRBD1 (6 bases). V lost 5 bases to trimming and J lost 6 bases, with 13 bases between them. Germline assignment: CDR1 SQVTM and CDR2 ANQGSEA. This CDR3 comprises 12 residues.

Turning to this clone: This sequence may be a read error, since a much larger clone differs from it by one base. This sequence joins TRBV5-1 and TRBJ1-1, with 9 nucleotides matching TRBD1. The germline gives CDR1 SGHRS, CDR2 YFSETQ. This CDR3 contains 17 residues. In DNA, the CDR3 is TGCGCCAGCAGCCGCGGACAGGGGAAGGGGATGAACACTGAAGTTTTCTTT. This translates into CASSRGQGKGMNTEVFF.

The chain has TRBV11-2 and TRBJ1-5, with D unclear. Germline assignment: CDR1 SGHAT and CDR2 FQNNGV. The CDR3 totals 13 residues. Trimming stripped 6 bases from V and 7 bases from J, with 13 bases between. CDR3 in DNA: TGTGCCAGCAGTTTTGTGGAGAACCAGCCCCAGCATTTT. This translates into CASSFVENQPQHF.

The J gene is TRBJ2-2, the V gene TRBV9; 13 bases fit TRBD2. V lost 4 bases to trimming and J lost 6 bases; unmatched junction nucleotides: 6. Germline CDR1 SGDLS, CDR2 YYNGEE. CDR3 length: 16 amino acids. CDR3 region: CASSPTSGGAAGELFF. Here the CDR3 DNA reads TGTGCCAGCAGCCCAACTAGCGGGGGGGCAGCCGGGGAGCTGTTTTTT.

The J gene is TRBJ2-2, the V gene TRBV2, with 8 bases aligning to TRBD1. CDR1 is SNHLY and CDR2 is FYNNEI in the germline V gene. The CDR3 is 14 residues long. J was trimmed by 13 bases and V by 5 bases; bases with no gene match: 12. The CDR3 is CASSSGTGTYRLFF. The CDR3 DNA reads TGTGCCAGCAGTTCAGGGACAGGAACCTATCGGCTGTTTTTT.

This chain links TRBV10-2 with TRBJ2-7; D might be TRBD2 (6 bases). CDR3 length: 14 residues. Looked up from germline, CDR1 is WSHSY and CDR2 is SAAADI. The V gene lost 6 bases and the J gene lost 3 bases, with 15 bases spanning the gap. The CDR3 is CASRAPGLNYEQYF. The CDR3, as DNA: TGCGCCAGCAGGGCGCCGGGACTTAACTACGAGCAGTACTTC.

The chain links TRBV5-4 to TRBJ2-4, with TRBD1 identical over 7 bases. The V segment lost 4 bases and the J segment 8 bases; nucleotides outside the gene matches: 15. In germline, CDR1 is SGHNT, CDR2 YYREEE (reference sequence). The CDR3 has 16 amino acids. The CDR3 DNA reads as TGTGCCAGCAGCACCCCGACAGGGCCCAACCGGTACATTCAGTACTTC. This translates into CASSTPTGPNRYIQYF. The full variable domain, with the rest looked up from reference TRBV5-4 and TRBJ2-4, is ETGVTQSPTHLIKTRGQQVTLRCSSQSGHNTVSWYQQALGQGPQFIFQYYREEENGRGNFPPRFSGLQFPNYSSELNVNALELDDSALYLCASSTPTGPNRYIQYFGAGTRLSVL.

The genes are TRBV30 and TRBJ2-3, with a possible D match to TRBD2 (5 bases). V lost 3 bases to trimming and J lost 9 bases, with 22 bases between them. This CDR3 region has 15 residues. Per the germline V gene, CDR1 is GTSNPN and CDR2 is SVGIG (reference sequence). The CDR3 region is CAWRTTKRAAVTQYF. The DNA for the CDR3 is TGTGCCTGGAGAACGACTAAACGAGCAGCGGTGACGCAGTATTTT.

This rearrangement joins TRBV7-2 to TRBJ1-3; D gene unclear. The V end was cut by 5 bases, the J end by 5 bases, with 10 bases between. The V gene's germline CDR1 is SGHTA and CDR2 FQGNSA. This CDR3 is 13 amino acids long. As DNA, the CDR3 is TGTGCCAGCAGCCCCGGCGGAAGAAACACCATATATTTT. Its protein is CASSPGGRNTIYF.

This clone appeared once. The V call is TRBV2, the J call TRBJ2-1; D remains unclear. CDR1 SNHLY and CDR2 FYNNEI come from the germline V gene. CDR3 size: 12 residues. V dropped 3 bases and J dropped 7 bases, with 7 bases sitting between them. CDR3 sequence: CASSDLVNEQFF. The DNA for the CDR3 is TGTGCCAGCAGTGATTTAGTAAATGAGCAGTTCTTC. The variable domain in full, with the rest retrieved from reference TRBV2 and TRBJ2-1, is EPEVTQTPSHQVTQMGQEVILRCVPISNHLYFYWYRQILGQKVEFLVSFYNNEISEKSEIFDDQFSVERPDGSNFTLKIRSTKLEDSAMYFCASSDLVNEQFFGPGTRLTVL.

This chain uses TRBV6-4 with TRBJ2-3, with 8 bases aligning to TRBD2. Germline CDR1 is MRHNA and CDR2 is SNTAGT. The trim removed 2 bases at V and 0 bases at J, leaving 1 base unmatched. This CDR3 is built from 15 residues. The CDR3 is CASSDSGGSTDTQYF. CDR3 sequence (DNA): TGTGCCAGCAGTGACAGCGGGGGTAGCACAGATACGCAGTATTTT.

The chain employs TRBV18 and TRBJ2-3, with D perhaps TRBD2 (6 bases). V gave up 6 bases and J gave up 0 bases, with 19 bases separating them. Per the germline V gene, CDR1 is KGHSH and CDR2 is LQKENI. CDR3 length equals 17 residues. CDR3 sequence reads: CASSSLEVAASTDTQYF. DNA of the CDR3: TGTGCCAGCTCCTCCCTGGAGGTAGCGGCCAGCACAGATACGCAGTATTTT.

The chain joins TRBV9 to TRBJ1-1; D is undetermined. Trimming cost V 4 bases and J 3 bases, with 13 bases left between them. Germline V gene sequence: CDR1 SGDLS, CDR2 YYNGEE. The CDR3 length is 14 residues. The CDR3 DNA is TGTGCCAGCAGCCCACCGGCCGGGGACACTGAAGCTTTCTTT. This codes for CASSPPAGDTEAFF.

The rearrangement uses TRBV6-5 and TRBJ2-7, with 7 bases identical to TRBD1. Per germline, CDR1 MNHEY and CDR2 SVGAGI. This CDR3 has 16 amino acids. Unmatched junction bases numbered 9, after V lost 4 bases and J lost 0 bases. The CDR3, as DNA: TGTGCCAGCAGTTCATACCAGACAGGGAACTCCTACGAGCAGTACTTC. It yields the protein CASSSYQTGNSYEQYF.

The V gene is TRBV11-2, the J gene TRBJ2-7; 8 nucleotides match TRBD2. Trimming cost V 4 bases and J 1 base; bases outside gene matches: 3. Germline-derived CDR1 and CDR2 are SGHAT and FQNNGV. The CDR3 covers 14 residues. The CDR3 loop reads CASSSGLVSYEQYF. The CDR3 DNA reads TGTGCCAGCAGCTCGGGACTAGTTTCCTACGAGCAGTACTTC.

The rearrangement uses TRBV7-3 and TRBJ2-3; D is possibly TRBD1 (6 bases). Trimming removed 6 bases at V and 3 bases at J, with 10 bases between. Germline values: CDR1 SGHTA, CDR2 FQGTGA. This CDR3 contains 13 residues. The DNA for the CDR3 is TGTGCCAGCAGTTTCCAGGGGACAGATACGCAGTATTTT. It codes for CASSFQGTDTQYF. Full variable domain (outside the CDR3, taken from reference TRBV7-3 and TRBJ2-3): GAGVSQTPSNKVTEKGKYVELRCDPISGHTALYWYRQSLGQGPEFLIYFQGTGAADDSGLPNDRFFAVRPEGSVSTLKIQRTERGDSAVYLCASSFQGTDTQYFGPGTRLTVL.